The clone carrying this T cell receptor (beta chain) was seen at least ten times. Its specificity is unknown. These data come from a study of T cells in Graves' hyperthyroidism and ophthalmopathy. Study findings and constraints: Model-based prediction identified ophthalmopathy a median around 6.5 months prior to its onset. Most clonotypes that expanded in the thyroid above 0.001 also showed up in blood.

V dropped 2 bases and J dropped 1 base, with 14 bases sitting between them. CDR1 is MNHNY, CDR2 SVGAGI, per germline (reference sequence). This CDR3 contains 16 residues. The source material, RNA transcripts, was used to amplify TCR beta CDR3 regions. HTBI primers drove first-round RT-PCR of the TCR CDR3. MiXCR was run by TCRdb on the multiplex PCR reads, yielding one entry per CDR3 protein. The sample yields fewer than 450,000 distinct CDR3 sequences, around a sixth seen once. The TCR was taken from a man aged 18 to 29 with Graves' ophthalmopathy. The sample was blood. This chain uses TRBV6-6 with TRBJ1-1; D is perhaps TRBD1 (5 bases). DNA of the CDR3: TGTGCCAGCAGTTACCCCCGGGGGGAGGGGAACACTGAAGCTTTCTTT. Amino acids: CASSYPRGEGNTEAFF.